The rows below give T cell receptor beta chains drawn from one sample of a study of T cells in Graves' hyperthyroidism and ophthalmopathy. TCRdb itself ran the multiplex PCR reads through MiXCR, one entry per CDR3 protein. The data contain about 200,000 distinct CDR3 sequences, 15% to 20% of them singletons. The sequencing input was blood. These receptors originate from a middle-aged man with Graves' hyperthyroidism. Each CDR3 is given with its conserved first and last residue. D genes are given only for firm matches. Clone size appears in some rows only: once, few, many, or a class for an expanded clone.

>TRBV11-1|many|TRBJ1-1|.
CASSLLGGLTEAFF
TGTGCCAGCAGCTTACTTGGGGGGCTTACTGAAGCTTTCTTT
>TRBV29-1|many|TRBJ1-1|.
CSVAGTMEVTEAFF
TGCAGCGTTGCCGGGACGATGGAAGTCACTGAAGCTTTCTTT
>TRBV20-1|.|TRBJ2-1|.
CSASRRSSYNEQFF
TGCAGTGCTAGTCGGCGGTCCAGCTACAATGAGCAGTTCTTC
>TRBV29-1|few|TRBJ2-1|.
CSVGRGIVLEAYNEQFF
TGCAGCGTTGGCCGGGGAATAGTTCTGGAAGCCTACAATGAGCAGTTCTTC
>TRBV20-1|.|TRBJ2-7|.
CSASPPGLIADYGAHEQYF
TGCAGTGCTAGCCCCCCGGGGTTAATAGCGGATTATGGGGCCCACGAGCAGTACTTC
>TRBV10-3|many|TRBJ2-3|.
CAISESASDTQYF
TGTGCCATCAGTGAGTCGGCTTCAGATACGCAGTATTTT
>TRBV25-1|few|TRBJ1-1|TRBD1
CASSDYRGRTEAFF
TGTGCCAGCAGTGATTACAGGGGACGGACTGAAGCTTTCTTT
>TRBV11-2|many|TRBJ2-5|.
CASSLTSVGQETQYF
TGTGCCAGCAGCTTAACCTCGGTGGGGCAAGAGACCCAGTACTTC
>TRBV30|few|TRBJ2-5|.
CAWSDPPWGETQYF
TGTGCCTGGAGTGACCCCCCCTGGGGAGAGACCCAGTACTTC
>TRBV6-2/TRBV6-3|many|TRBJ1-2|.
CASSYSRGIGGYTF
TGTGCCAGCAGTTACTCGCGGGGGATTGGTGGCTACACCTTC
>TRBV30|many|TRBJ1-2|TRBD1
CAWTEGTDIYGYTF
TGTGCCTGGACCGAGGGGACAGATATTTATGGCTACACCTTC
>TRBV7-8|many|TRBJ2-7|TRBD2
CASSLRGRGTSGSSYEQYF
TGTGCCAGCAGCCTACGAGGGAGGGGGACTAGCGGGTCATCCTACGAGCAGTACTTC
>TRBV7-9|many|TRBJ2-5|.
CASSLVPAAEETQYF
TGTGCCAGCAGCTTAGTTCCGGCGGCCGAAGAGACCCAGTACTTC
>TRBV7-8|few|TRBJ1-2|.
CASSSSPTAGYTF
TGTGCCAGCAGCTCCTCGCCGACAGCTGGCTACACCTTC
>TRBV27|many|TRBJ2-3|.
CASSLLRTDTQYF
TGTGCCAGCAGTTTATTACGAACAGATACGCAGTATTTT
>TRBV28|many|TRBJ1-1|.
CASGPLAGAPSMNTEAFF
TGTGCCAGCGGACCCCTCGCGGGGGCCCCCTCGATGAACACTGAAGCTTTCTTT